A single T cell receptor (beta chain) is shown here with its context. The record originates from a study of T cell changes during pregnancy in multiple sclerosis. Profiled with immunoSEQ multiplex PCR; TCRdb holds only in-frame clones, not every one. The repertoire consists of over 25,000 clones, with approximately 90% occurring once and the leading ten covering 6.9%. This CDR3 comprises 17 residues. V was pared by 2 bases and J by 0 bases, with 7 bases of the junction left unmatched. Germline V lookup: CDR1 SEHNR, CDR2 FQNEAQ (reference sequence). The V gene is TRBV7-9, the J gene TRBJ2-1; 7 positions match TRBD1. Sample: CD8+ T cells from peripheral blood mononuclear cells, taken in the second trimester of pregnancy. The receptor was derived from a female donor with multiple sclerosis, enrolled in a pregnancy study. As DNA, the CDR3 is TGTGCCAGCAGCTTACAGCCGGGACAGAGCTCCTACAATGAGCAGTTCTTC. Translated: CASSLQPGQSSYNEQFF.